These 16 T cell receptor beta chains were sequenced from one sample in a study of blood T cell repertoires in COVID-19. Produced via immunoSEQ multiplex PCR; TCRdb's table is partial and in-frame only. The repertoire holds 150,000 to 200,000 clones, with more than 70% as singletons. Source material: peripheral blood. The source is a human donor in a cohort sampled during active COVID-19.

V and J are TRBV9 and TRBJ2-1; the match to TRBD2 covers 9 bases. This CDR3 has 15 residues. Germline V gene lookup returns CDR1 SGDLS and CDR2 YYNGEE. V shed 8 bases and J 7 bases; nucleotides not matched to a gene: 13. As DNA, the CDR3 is TGTGCCAGTACCCCGACTAGCGGTATAGGGAATGAGCAGTTCTTC. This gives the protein CASTPTSGIGNEQFF.

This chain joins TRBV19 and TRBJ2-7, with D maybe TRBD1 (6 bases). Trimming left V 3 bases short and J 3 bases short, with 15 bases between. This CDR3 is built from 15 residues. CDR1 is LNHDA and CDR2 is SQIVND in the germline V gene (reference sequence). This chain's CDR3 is CASSIAGAALYEQYF. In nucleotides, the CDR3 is TGTGCCAGTAGTATTGCAGGGGCCGCACTCTACGAGCAGTACTTC.

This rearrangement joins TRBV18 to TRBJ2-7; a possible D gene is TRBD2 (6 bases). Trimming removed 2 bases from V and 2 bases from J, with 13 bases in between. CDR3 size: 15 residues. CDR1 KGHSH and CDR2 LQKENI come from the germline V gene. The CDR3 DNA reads TGTGCCAGCTCACCAACCGGGACTGTTACCTACGAGCAGTACTTC. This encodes CASSPTGTVTYEQYF.

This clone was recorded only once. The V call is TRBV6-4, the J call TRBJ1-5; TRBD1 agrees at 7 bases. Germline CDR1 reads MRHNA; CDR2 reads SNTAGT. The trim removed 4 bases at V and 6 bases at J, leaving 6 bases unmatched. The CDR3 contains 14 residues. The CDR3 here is CASSVDRVGQPQHF. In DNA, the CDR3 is TGTGCCAGCAGTGTCGACAGGGTGGGTCAGCCCCAGCATTTT.

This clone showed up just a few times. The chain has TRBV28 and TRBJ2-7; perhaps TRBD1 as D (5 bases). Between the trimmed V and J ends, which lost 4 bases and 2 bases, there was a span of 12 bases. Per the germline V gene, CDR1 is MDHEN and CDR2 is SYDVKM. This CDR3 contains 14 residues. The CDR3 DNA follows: TGTGCCAGCAGTTCGGACACGGACACCTACGAGCAGTACTTC. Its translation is CASSSDTDTYEQYF.

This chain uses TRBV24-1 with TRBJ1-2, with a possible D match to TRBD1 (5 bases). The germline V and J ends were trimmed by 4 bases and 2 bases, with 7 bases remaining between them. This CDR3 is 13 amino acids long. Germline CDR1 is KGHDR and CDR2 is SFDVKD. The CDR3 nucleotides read TGTGCCACCAGTGAAGGGGTCAACTATGGCTACACCTTC. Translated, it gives CATSEGVNYGYTF.

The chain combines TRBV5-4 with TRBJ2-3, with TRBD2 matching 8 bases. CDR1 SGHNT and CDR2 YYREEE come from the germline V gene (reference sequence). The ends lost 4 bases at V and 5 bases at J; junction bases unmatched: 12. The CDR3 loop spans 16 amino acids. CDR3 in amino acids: CASSRLAGGEGDTQYF. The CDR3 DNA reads TGTGCCAGCAGCCGGTTGGCGGGGGGAGAGGGAGATACGCAGTATTTT.

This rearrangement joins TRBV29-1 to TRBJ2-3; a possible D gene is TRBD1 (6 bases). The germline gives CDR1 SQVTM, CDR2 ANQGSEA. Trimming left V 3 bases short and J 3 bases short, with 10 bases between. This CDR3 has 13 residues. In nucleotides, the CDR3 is TGCAGCGTTGAGTCCAGGGGTACAGATACGCAGTATTTT. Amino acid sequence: CSVESRGTDTQYF.

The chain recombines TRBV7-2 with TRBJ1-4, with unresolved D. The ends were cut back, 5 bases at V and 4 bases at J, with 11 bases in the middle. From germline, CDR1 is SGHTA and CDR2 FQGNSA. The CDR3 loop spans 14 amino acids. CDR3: CASSPNRFNEKLFF. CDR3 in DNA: TGTGCCAGCAGCCCAAACCGGTTTAATGAAAAACTGTTTTTT.

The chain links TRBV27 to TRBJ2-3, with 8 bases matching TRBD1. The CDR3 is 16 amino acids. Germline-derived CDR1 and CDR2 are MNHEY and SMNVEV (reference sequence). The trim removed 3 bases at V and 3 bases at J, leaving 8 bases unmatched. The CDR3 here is CASSFLGGQGTDTQYF. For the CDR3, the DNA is TGTGCCAGCAGTTTCCTCGGTGGACAGGGAACAGATACGCAGTATTTT.

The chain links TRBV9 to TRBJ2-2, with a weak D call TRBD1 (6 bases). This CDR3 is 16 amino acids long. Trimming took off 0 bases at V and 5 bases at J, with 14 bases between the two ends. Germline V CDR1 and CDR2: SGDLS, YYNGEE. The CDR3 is CASSVGIMRGTGELFF. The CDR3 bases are TGTGCCAGCAGCGTAGGAATAATGAGGGGGACCGGGGAGCTGTTTTTT.

CDR3 region: CASMGGGASYNEQFF. In DNA form, the CDR3 reads TGCGCCAGCATGGGCGGGGGCGCTTCATACAATGAGCAGTTCTTC. This chain connects TRBV4-1 to TRBJ2-1; the D gene is possibly TRBD2 (7 bases). With 7 bases removed from V and 4 bases from J, the gap between germline ends came to 17 bases. The CDR3 extends over 15 amino acids. Germline CDR1 reads MGHRA; CDR2 reads YSYEKL.

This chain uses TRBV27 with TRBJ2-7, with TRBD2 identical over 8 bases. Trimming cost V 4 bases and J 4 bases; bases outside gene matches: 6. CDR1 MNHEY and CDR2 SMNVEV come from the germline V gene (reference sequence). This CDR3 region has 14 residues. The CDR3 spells CASSSLTSEYEQYF. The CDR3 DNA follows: TGTGCCAGCAGTTCACTGACTAGCGAATACGAGCAGTACTTC.

Written as DNA, the CDR3 is TGTGCCAGCAGTTTGTTTGCGGGTATGACTAGCTCCTACAATGAGCAGTTCTTC. As protein: CASSLFAGMTSSYNEQFF. J is TRBJ2-1 and V is TRBV28; D perhaps matches TRBD2 (6 bases). Germline assignment: CDR1 MDHEN and CDR2 SYDVKM. The CDR3 is 18 residues long. V lost 3 bases and J lost 0, with 18 bases in between. The whole variable domain, remainder taken from reference TRBV28 and TRBJ2-1, is DVKVTQSSRYLVKRTGEKVFLECVQDMDHENMFWYRQDPGLGLRLIYFSYDVKMKEKGDIPEGYSVSREKKERFSLILESASTNQTSMYLCASSLFAGMTSSYNEQFFGPGTRLTVL.

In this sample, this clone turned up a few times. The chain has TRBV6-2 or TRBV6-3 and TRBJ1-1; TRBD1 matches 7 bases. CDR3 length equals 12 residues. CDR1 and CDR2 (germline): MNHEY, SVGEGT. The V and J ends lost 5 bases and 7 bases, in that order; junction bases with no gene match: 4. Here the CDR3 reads CASSRWDSEAFF. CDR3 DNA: TGTGCCAGCAGTCGCTGGGACAGTGAAGCTTTCTTT.

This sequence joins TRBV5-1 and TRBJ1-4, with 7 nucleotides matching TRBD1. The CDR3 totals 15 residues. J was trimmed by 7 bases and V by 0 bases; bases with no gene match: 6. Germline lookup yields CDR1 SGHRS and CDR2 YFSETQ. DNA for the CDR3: TGCGCCAGCAGCTTGGTACCGGCAGGGGGTGAAAAACTGTTTTTT. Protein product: CASSLVPAGGEKLFF.